These 10 T cell receptor beta chains originate from one sample sequenced in a study of T cells after yellow fever vaccination. TCRdb reanalysed the 5' RACE reads using MiXCR and keeps one entry per CDR3 protein. The repertoire consists of about 170,000 distinct CDR3 sequences, with 6.2% occurring once and the leading ten covering roughly 3%. Sample: CD4+ T cells sorted from PBMCs, taken on the day of the first yellow fever vaccination. The source of these receptors is a young man who received the YFV17D yellow fever vaccine.

As concerns this clonotype: A much larger clone lies one base from this, so it may be a read error. The gene calls are TRBV7-9 and TRBJ2-1, with a weak D call TRBD2 (5 bases). V was cut by 5 bases and J by 9 bases, with 17 bases left in between. Germline V CDR1 and CDR2: SEHNR, FQNEAQ (reference sequence). The CDR3 runs 14 residues. The CDR3 loop is CASSLRGLEGEQFF. CDR3 nucleotides: TGTGCCAGCAGCCTCCGGGGATTAGAGGGTGAGCAGTTCTTC.

This clonotype was observed a few times. The V and J genes are TRBV12-3 or TRBV12-4 and TRBJ2-1; the match to TRBD2 covers 10 bases. The CDR3 consists of 16 residues. J lost 4 bases, V lost 8 bases, and 11 bases had no gene match. CDR3 DNA: TGTGCCAGCCGGGAGCGGGGGGGAACACCTTACAATGAGCAGTTCTTC. This encodes CASRERGGTPYNEQFF.

The chain employs TRBV7-8 and TRBJ1-1; D remains ambiguous. The CDR3 has 11 amino acids. Germline V gene lookup returns CDR1 SGHVS and CDR2 FQNEAQ. Trimming removed 3 bases from V and 8 bases from J, with 7 bases in between. The CDR3: CASSFLGEAFF. The CDR3 nucleotides are TGTGCCAGCAGCTTCTTGGGGGAAGCTTTCTTT.

This clonotype was detected only a few times. The J gene is TRBJ1-2, the V gene TRBV7-2, with D possibly TRBD1 on 5 matching bases. V was pared by 5 bases and J by 3 bases, with 19 bases between. This CDR3 is built from 16 residues. The V gene's germline CDR1 is SGHTA and CDR2 FQGNSA. The CDR3 DNA reads as TGTGCCAGCAGCCGTAGTTCAAAGCGGGGCGACTATGGCTACACCTTC. Amino acids: CASSRSSKRGDYGYTF.

This clonotype was seen repeatedly, ten times or more. This chain joins TRBV10-3 and TRBJ1-5; 11 positions match TRBD1. Germline CDR1 reads ENHRY; CDR2 reads SYGVKD. The V and J ends lost 0 bases and 6 bases, in that order; junction bases with no gene match: 4. The CDR3 length is 16 residues. Here the CDR3 reads CAISESDRGRGQPQHF. The DNA of the CDR3 is TGTGCCATCAGTGAGTCGGACAGGGGGCGAGGTCAGCCCCAGCATTTT.

The table lists this clonotype with many counts. This rearrangement joins TRBV7-3 to TRBJ2-5, with TRBD2 as a possible D gene (6 bases). The V end lost 2 bases, the J end lost 5 bases, and 21 bases lay between the germline ends. The CDR3 covers 17 residues. CDR1 and CDR2 (germline): SGHTA, FQGTGA. This chain's CDR3 is CASSLVAGLQLTETQYF. The CDR3 coding sequence is TGTGCCAGCAGCTTAGTAGCCGGACTACAATTGACGGAGACCCAGTACTTC.

As for this clonotype: This may be a read error: a much more frequent sequence differs by one nucleotide. This chain joins TRBV2 and TRBJ2-3; 9 nucleotides match TRBD1. The CDR3 runs to 15 residues. Germline lookup yields CDR1 SNHLY and CDR2 FYNNEI. CDR3 protein: CVSTQDRGSTDTQYF. CDR3 bases: TGTGTCAGCACCCAGGACAGGGGTAGCACAGATACGCAGTATTTT.

This clonotype was counted at least ten times. The chain employs TRBV20-1 and TRBJ1-5; a weak D match, TRBD1 (5 bases). The germline CDR1 and CDR2 sequences are DFQATT and SNEGSKA (reference sequence). The CDR3 contains 12 residues. Between the trimmed V and J ends, which lost 4 bases and 4 bases, there was a span of 8 bases. CDR3: CSATRGNQPQHF. CDR3 coding DNA: TGCAGTGCTACCCGGGGGAATCAGCCCCAGCATTTT.

This clonotype was seen a handful of times. V and J are TRBV7-2 and TRBJ1-1, with D perhaps matching TRBD1 (6 bases). This CDR3 is 14 amino acids long. V gave up 6 bases and J gave up 6 bases, with 17 bases separating them. In germline, CDR1 is SGHTA, CDR2 FQGNSA. CDR3 amino acids: CASRVHRDGAEAFF. CDR3 bases: TGTGCCAGCAGGGTCCACAGGGATGGGGCTGAAGCTTTCTTT.

The V and J genes are TRBV20-1 and TRBJ1-5; no firm D call. In germline, CDR1 is DFQATT, CDR2 SNEGSKA (reference sequence). Trimming removed 6 bases from V and 2 bases from J, with 11 bases in between. The CDR3 loop spans 13 amino acids. The CDR3 coding sequence is TGCAGTGCGGGTAGGGTCGGCAATCAGCCCCAGCATTTT. Its translation: CSAGRVGNQPQHF.